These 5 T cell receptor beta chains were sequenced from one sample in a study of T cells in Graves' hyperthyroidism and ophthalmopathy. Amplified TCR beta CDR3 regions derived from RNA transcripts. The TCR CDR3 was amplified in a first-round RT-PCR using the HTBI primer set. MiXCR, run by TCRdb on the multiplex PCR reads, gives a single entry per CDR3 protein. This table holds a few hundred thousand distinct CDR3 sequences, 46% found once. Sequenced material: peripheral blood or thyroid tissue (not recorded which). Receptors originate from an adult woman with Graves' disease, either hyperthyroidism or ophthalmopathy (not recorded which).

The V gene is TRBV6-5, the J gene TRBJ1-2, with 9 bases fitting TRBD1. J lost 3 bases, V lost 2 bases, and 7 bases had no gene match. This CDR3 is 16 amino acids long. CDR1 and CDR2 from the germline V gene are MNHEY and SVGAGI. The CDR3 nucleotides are TGTGCCAGCAGTTACAGCAGGGACAGGGAGGACTATGGCTACACCTTC. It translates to CASSYSRDREDYGYTF.

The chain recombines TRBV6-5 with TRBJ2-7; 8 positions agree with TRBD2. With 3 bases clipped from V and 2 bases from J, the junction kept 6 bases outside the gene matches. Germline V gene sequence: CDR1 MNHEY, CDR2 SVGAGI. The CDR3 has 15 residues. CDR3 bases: TGTGCCAGCAGTTATGGTACTAGCGGCACCTACGAGCAGTACTTC. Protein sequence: CASSYGTSGTYEQYF.

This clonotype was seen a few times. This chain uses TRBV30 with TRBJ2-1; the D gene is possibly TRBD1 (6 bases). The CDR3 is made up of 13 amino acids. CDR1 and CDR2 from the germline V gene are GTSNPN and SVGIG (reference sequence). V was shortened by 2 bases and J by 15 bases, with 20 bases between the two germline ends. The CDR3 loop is CAWSIVGGVAPFF. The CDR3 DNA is TGTGCCTGGAGTATTGTAGGGGGAGTCGCACCGTTCTTC.

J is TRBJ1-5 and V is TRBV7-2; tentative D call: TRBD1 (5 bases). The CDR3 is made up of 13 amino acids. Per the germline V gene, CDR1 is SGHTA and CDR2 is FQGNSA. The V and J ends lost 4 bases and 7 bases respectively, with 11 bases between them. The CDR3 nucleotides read TGTGCCAGCAGCTCACTCCGGGGGCAGCCCCAGCATTTT. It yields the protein CASSSLRGQPQHF.

Written as DNA, the CDR3 is TGTGCCAGCAGCAAAGGCCAGGGTGACTATAATTCACCCCTCCACTTT. This sequence encodes CASSKGQGDYNSPLHF. The chain uses TRBV11-2 and TRBJ1-6; D is perhaps TRBD1 (5 bases). Trimming shortened V by 5 bases and J by 3 bases, and 14 bases separated the two germline ends. CDR3 length: 16 amino acids. Per the germline V gene, CDR1 is SGHAT and CDR2 is FQNNGV. The full variable domain, rest sourced from reference TRBV11-2 and TRBJ1-6, is EAGVAQSPRYKIIEKRQSVAFWCNPISGHATLYWYQQILGQGPKLLIQFQNNGVVDDSQLPKDRFSAERLKGVDSTLKIQPAKLEDSAVYLCASSKGQGDYNSPLHFGNGTRLTVT.